Here is one T cell receptor beta chain with its context. As yet, its antigen is unknown. Profiled with immunoSEQ multiplex PCR; TCRdb holds only in-frame clones, not every one. The data show some 130,000 clones, approximately 90% seen once. The CDR3 contains 19 residues. V gave up 5 bases and J gave up 3 bases, with 27 bases separating them. The V gene's germline CDR1 is MNHEY and CDR2 SMNVEV (reference sequence). The analysis combined second doses at about 4 or about 12 weeks. The source of the sample is a study of T cell responses to AZD1222 COVID-19 vaccine. The study, taken as a whole, reports: The number of AZD1222 recipients seropositive at baseline was only five or six. Along spike, vaccine-associated CD4 TCRs were found throughout, with dominance at 160-218 and 743-854. A mostly white British donor set with more females was recruited, and clonal diversity was possibly underestimated.

Sequencing used peripheral blood, obtained 28 days after the second AZD1222 dose. The receptor comes from an adult who received the AZD1222 COVID-19 vaccine. This chain uses TRBV27 with TRBJ2-3, with D tentatively TRBD2 (6 bases). CDR3 DNA: TGTGCCAGCAGTACTAGCCTACTTTTGGGGGAGGTTAGGACAGATACGCAGTATTTT. Amino acid sequence: CASSTSLLLGEVRTDTQYF.